This T cell receptor beta chain was sequenced during a study of blood T cell repertoires in COVID-19. Study information: Samples taken during acute and convalescent COVID-19 were collected in the United States, Italy and Spain. The analysed material was cDNA or gDNA that came from T cells, B-cell-depleted T cells, or PBMCs.

This CDR3 comprises 13 residues. CDR1 and CDR2 from the germline V gene are MRHNA and SNTAGT. V was pared by 2 bases and J by 3 bases, with 7 bases between. Original analysis: Amplified reference gene primers provided the basis for estimating nucleated cell counts. Profiling relied on immunoSEQ multiplex PCR, and the TCRdb table lists in-frame clones only, not all of them. Clone size and V and J calls were adopted from that table, with D and trimming inferred from the DNA. The sample consists of some 120,000 clones, about 88% of them appearing once. The chain couples TRBV6-4 to TRBJ1-1; no clear D gene. The sample taken for sequencing was peripheral blood. The clonotype comes from a man aged 50 or older with active COVID-19. The CDR3 spells CASSDEEYTEAFF. The CDR3 DNA reads TGTGCCAGCAGTGACGAGGAATACACTGAAGCTTTCTTT.